The 16 T cell receptor beta chains listed next were all sequenced from one sample in a study of blood T cell repertoires in COVID-19. Here immunoSEQ multiplex PCR was the method, and the copy in TCRdb shows in-frame clones only, minus some. The repertoire includes 200,000 to 300,000 clones, around nine tenths of them detected once, and approximately 9.8% sits in the top ten. Material for sequencing was peripheral blood. The receptors here all came from a man aged 35 to 55 who had recovered from COVID-19.

The rearrangement uses TRBV19 and TRBJ1-6; no reliable D call. CDR1 and CDR2 from the germline V gene are LNHDA and SQIVND (reference sequence). V was trimmed by 6 bases and J by 9 bases, leaving 18 bases between them. CDR3 length: 15 amino acids. The CDR3 sequence: CASRASASGSSPLHF. CDR3 coding DNA: TGTGCCAGTAGGGCAAGCGCGTCTGGCTCTTCACCCCTCCACTTT.

In DNA, the CDR3 is TGTGCCAGCAGCTCCCGACAGGGGGCTGCCTACAATGAGCAGTTCTTC. Its translation is CASSSRQGAAYNEQFF. This chain uses TRBV7-2 with TRBJ2-1; the match to TRBD1 covers 10 bases. Losses at the gene ends were 4 bases for V and 2 bases for J; bases not matched to a gene: 5. Germline CDR1 SGHTA, CDR2 FQGNSA. The CDR3 length is 16 residues. The complete variable domain, with remaining parts taken from reference TRBV7-2 and TRBJ2-1, reads GAGVSQSPSNKVTEKGKDVELRCDPISGHTALYWYRQSLGQGLEFLIYFQGNSAPDKSGLPSDRFSAERTGGSVSTLTIQRTQQEDSAVYLCASSSRQGAAYNEQFFGPGTRLTVL.

The chain joins TRBV6-4 to TRBJ2-1; 11 bases are a match to TRBD2. V dropped 4 bases and J dropped 0; count of bases not matched to a gene: 2. Germline V gene lookup returns CDR1 MRHNA and CDR2 SNTAGT. The CDR3 loop spans 16 amino acids. CDR3 coding DNA: TGTGCCAGCAGTGCCACTAGCGGGAGCTCCTACAATGAGCAGTTCTTC. Protein product: CASSATSGSSYNEQFF.

This clone was seen only a few times. The rearrangement joins TRBV11-2 to TRBJ2-7; 7 bases agree with TRBD1. CDR3 length: 18 residues. CDR1 is SGHAT, CDR2 FQNNGV, per germline. J lost 4 bases, V lost 1 base, and 16 bases had no gene match. The CDR3 here is CASSLVGQTGVRQYEQYF. The DNA of the CDR3 is TGTGCCAGCAGCTTAGTGGGGCAAACAGGGGTTCGGCAATACGAGCAGTACTTC.

The chain employs TRBV2 and TRBJ2-3; 14 bases are a match to TRBD2. This CDR3 is built from 15 residues. The junction had 7 bases not matched to a gene; V was cut back by 10 bases and J by 4 bases. Germline V gene sequence: CDR1 SNHLY, CDR2 FYNNEI. The chain's CDR3 is CATSPTSGRADTQYF. The CDR3, as DNA: TGTGCCACCTCCCCGACTAGCGGGAGGGCAGATACGCAGTATTTT.

The chain couples TRBV2 to TRBJ1-1; D unresolved. This CDR3 comprises 14 residues. V lost 4 bases to trimming and J lost 1 base, with 10 bases between them. CDR1 is SNHLY, CDR2 FYNNEI, per germline. The CDR3, as DNA: TGTGCCAGCAGTGTCCGACATACGAACACTGAAGCTTTCTTT. Translating gives CASSVRHTNTEAFF.

The rearrangement uses TRBV5-1 and TRBJ2-1; perhaps TRBD1 as D (6 bases). Germline CDR1 reads SGHRS; CDR2 reads YFSETQ. V was shortened by 2 bases and J by 4 bases, with 10 bases between the two germline ends. The CDR3 has 14 residues. The CDR3 nucleotides are TGCGCCAGCAGCTTCCGGGACACATACAATGAGCAGTTCTTC. This gives the protein CASSFRDTYNEQFF.

In DNA form, the CDR3 reads TGTGCCAGCAGCACGACCGGGACAGGGTCTTCACCCCTCCACTTT. Protein sequence: CASSTTGTGSSPLHF. The V gene is TRBV5-4, the J gene TRBJ1-6; 9 nucleotides agree with TRBD1. The CDR3 covers 15 residues. V shed 4 bases and J 9 bases; nucleotides not matched to a gene: 8. CDR1 and CDR2 from the germline V gene are SGHNT and YYREEE (reference sequence). Variable domain in full (rest from reference TRBV5-4 and TRBJ1-6): ETGVTQSPTHLIKTRGQQVTLRCSSQSGHNTVSWYQQALGQGPQFIFQYYREEENGRGNFPPRFSGLQFPNYSSELNVNALELDDSALYLCASSTTGTGSSPLHFGNGTRLTVT.

The gene calls are TRBV5-3 and TRBJ2-5, with 7 bases fitting TRBD2. TRBV5-3 is classed as an ORF, of uncertain function. V shed 2 bases, J shed 1 base, and the junction held 11 bases outside the gene matches. The CDR3 contains 17 residues. The CDR3 region is CARSLGSVSGTQETQYF. The CDR3 DNA reads as TGTGCCAGAAGCTTAGGGTCTGTCAGCGGGACCCAAGAGACCCAGTACTTC.

This clone was found many times. V and J are TRBV5-6 and TRBJ1-2; 7 bases align to TRBD1. With 6 bases clipped from V and 1 base from J, the junction kept 21 bases outside the gene matches. The CDR3 has 19 amino acids. CDR1 and CDR2 (germline): SGHDT, YYEEEE. This CDR3 is CASNLGGRGRHTLNYGYTF. The CDR3 DNA is TGTGCCAGCAACCTGGGGGGCAGGGGGAGACATACCCTTAACTATGGCTACACCTTC.

The gene calls are TRBV23-1 and TRBJ2-7; tentatively, D is TRBD2 (7 bases). TRBV23-1 is filed as an ORF, its function uncertain. Trimming left V 6 bases short and J 1 base short, with 19 bases between. The CDR3 has 16 residues. This CDR3 reads CASRPMGGGPSYEQYF. The CDR3 DNA follows: TGCGCCAGCAGGCCCATGGGGGGGGGCCCATCCTACGAGCAGTACTTC.

This chain joins TRBV11-3 and TRBJ1-6; D gene uncertain. Germline V gives CDR1 SGHNT, CDR2 YENEEA. This CDR3 is 12 amino acids long. V was shortened by 5 bases and J by 7 bases, with 6 bases between the two germline ends. Here the CDR3 reads CASSEGNSPLHF. DNA of the CDR3: TGTGCCAGCAGCGAGGGCAATTCACCCCTCCACTTT.

The V call is TRBV27, the J call TRBJ2-5; 10 bases are shared with TRBD2. Germline CDR1 reads MNHEY; CDR2 reads SMNVEV (reference sequence). The CDR3 runs 13 residues. Trimming removed 8 bases from V and 7 bases from J; junction bases left unmatched: 7. CDR3 nucleotide sequence: TGTGCCAGCGGACTAGCGGCTCGGGGGACCCAGTACTTC. Its protein product is CASGLAARGTQYF.

The chain joins TRBV29-1 to TRBJ1-3; D gene ambiguous. The CDR3 consists of 15 residues. In germline, CDR1 is SQVTM, CDR2 ANQGSEA. The V end was cut by 7 bases, the J end by 6 bases, with 22 bases between. In nucleotides, the CDR3 is TGCAGCGGGTCTCGACTGCAGGACTCTTCAAACACCATATATTTT. Translating gives CSGSRLQDSSNTIYF.

This chain uses TRBV4-2 with TRBJ1-4; a weak D match, TRBD1 (5 bases). The V end lost 4 bases, the J end lost 6 bases, and 15 bases lay between the germline ends. CDR1 is LGHNA and CDR2 is YNFKEQ in the germline V gene. This CDR3 comprises 15 residues. CDR3 in amino acids: CASSPGRARDEKLFF. The DNA for the CDR3 is TGTGCCAGCAGCCCCGGACGGGCCAGGGATGAAAAACTGTTTTTT.

V is TRBV2 and J is TRBJ1-3; 7 bases fit TRBD1. The CDR3 is 14 residues long. V was clipped by 7 bases and J by 1 base; unmatched bases: 4. Per the germline V gene, CDR1 is SNHLY and CDR2 is FYNNEI. The CDR3 is CASTTGQSGNTIYF. CDR3 coding DNA: TGTGCCAGCACCACGGGACAGTCTGGAAACACCATATATTTT.